This T cell receptor (beta chain) was profiled in a study of T cells after yellow fever vaccination. The study, taken as a whole, reports: Reappearance after the booster was observed for most primary-vaccination clones (about 95% CD4, over 75% CD8). Abundant bulk-derived clonotypes could contaminate FACS-sorted repertoires. A secondary response was less intense yet reached its peak sooner, at day 5 versus 15.

This CDR3 is 15 amino acids long. The germline V gene has CDR1 KGHSH and CDR2 LQKENI. V gave up 3 bases and J gave up 5 bases, with 16 bases separating them. Concerning this clonotype: What it binds is unknown.

UMIs and a universal primer site were added when TCR cDNA was made by 5'RACE template switching. TCRdb ran MiXCR on the 5' RACE reads and lists one entry per CDR3 protein. In the table there are about 220,000 distinct CDR3 sequences, 3.2% of which are singletons. The V gene is TRBV18, the J gene TRBJ1-1, with D tentatively TRBD1 (6 bases). The sample consisted of CD4+ T cells sorted from PBMCs, taken 10 days after the yellow fever booster vaccination. The clonotype originates from a man aged 18-30 years who received the YFV17D yellow fever vaccine. CDR3 sequence reads: CASSPRRGAETEAFF. The CDR3 DNA reads TGTGCCAGCTCACCCCGCCGGGGGGCTGAGACTGAAGCTTTCTTT.